Described below is a single T cell receptor beta chain sequence and its context. Its antigen is not identified. V lost 2 bases and J 1 base, leaving 12 bases between the germline ends. Germline V gene sequence: CDR1 SGHDT, CDR2 YYEEEE. The CDR3 has 15 amino acids. The record originates from a study of CD8+ T cells in alopecia areata. The study, taken as a whole, reports: Mice showed clearer TCR sharing than patients did, a gap that was possibly HLA-related. More clonal than normal scalp was lesional scalp, particularly alopecia totalis/universalis.

Extraction of RNA preceded its reverse transcription into cDNA, which served as the sequencing template. Repertoires were generated with immunoSEQ multiplex PCR, while TCRdb's copy carries only in-frame clones and drops some. The profile shows some 110,000 clones, about 61% of them singletons. The V call is TRBV5-6, the J call TRBJ1-1; weak D call: TRBD1 (5 bases). The sequencing sample was made of CD4+ T cells sorted from blood. The TCR sequence derives from a human donor in good health. For the CDR3, the DNA is TGTGCCAGCAGCTTTTATTCGGGGGAGAACACTGAAGCTTTCTTT. Its translation is CASSFYSGENTEAFF.